This passage covers 21 T cell receptor beta chains from one sample sequenced in a study of CD8 T cells in Susac syndrome. With random hexamers, reverse transcription was performed on about 0.45 to 1 ug of RNA. TCRdb analysed the immunoSEQ multiplex PCR reads with MiXCR anew, one entry per CDR3 protein. The sample yields over 200,000 distinct CDR3 sequences, approximately 95% seen once. Sequenced: CD4+ T cells from PBMCs. Receptors were obtained from a human donor with multiple sclerosis.

The rearrangement links TRBV29-1 to TRBJ1-6; 10 nucleotides line up with TRBD1. The ends lost 5 bases at V and 7 bases at J; junction bases unmatched: 5. The CDR3 length is 14 residues. Germline V gene data show CDR1 as SQVTM and CDR2 as ANQGSEA. Written as DNA, the CDR3 is TGCAGCGTTCGACAGGGGGCTGACAATTCACCCCTCCACTTT. Translating gives CSVRQGADNSPLHF.

The V gene is TRBV7-2, the J gene TRBJ2-5, with 10 positions matching TRBD2. The CDR3 extends over 15 amino acids. Trimming cost V 1 base and J 4 bases; bases outside gene matches: 3. Germline CDR1 is SGHTA and CDR2 is FQGNSA. The CDR3 sequence: CASSLGSGGGETQYF. Written as DNA, the CDR3 is TGTGCCAGCAGCTTAGGAAGCGGGGGGGGAGAGACCCAGTACTTC.

This clonotype appeared a single time. DNA for the CDR3: TGTGCCAGCAGTCCCCTTTGGGAGGTGAACACTGAAGCTTTCTTT. Translated: CASSPLWEVNTEAFF. The chain uses TRBV27 and TRBJ1-1; D unclear. Trimming removed 5 bases from V and 0 bases from J, with 13 bases in between. The CDR3 consists of 15 residues. Per germline, CDR1 MNHEY and CDR2 SMNVEV (reference sequence).

The table lists this clonotype with a count of one. J is TRBJ2-6 and V is TRBV2; D is tentatively TRBD1 or TRBD2 (5 bases each). The CDR3 loop spans 17 amino acids. Per the germline V gene, CDR1 is SNHLY and CDR2 is FYNNEI. Trimming removed 6 bases from V and 0 bases from J, with 15 bases in between. CDR3 sequence: CASRGDPFSSGANVLTF. The CDR3 DNA reads TGTGCCAGCAGGGGGGACCCCTTCAGCTCTGGGGCCAACGTCCTGACTTTC.

The chain has TRBV20-1 and TRBJ1-2; D is perhaps TRBD1 (5 bases). CDR1 and CDR2 from the germline V gene are DFQATT and SNEGSKA (reference sequence). The CDR3 is 12 amino acids. Trimming took 0 bases from V and 8 from J, leaving 10 bases between them. The CDR3, as DNA: TGCAGTGCTAGAGATCTCAGGGACGGCTACACCTTC. Translation gives CSARDLRDGYTF.

The gene calls are TRBV30 and TRBJ1-2; D possibly corresponds to TRBD1 (5 bases). CDR1 and CDR2 (germline): GTSNPN, SVGIG (reference sequence). V gave up 0 bases and J gave up 11 bases, with 16 bases separating them. The CDR3 has 13 amino acids. Written as DNA, the CDR3 is TGTGCCTGGAGTGTAAATCTTCGGGGGGGATACACCTTC. Protein sequence: CAWSVNLRGGYTF.

The V and J genes are TRBV29-1 and TRBJ1-2, with 9 nucleotides matching TRBD1. This CDR3 comprises 16 residues. Germline CDR1 and CDR2: SQVTM and ANQGSEA. V lost 4 bases, J lost 4 bases, and 13 bases stayed unmatched. CDR3 bases: TGCAGCGTTGTGGGGACGACACAGGGGGCAGGCTATGGCTACACCTTC. Encoded protein: CSVVGTTQGAGYGYTF.

The rearrangement links TRBV6-2 or TRBV6-3 to TRBJ1-6; unclear D gene. Germline assignment: CDR1 MNHEY and CDR2 SVGEGT. The CDR3 covers 13 residues. Deletions cut 6 bases from V and 7 bases from J, with 10 bases between. This CDR3 is CASSQRPNSPLHF. For the CDR3, the DNA is TGTGCCAGCAGCCAGCGCCCAAATTCACCCCTCCACTTT.

The chain carries TRBV29-1 and TRBJ2-5; tentatively, D is TRBD1 (5 bases). From germline, CDR1 is SQVTM and CDR2 ANQGSEA. The CDR3 is 12 amino acids. The V end was cut by 4 bases, the J end by 1 base, with 7 bases between. The CDR3 bases are TGCAGCGTTGCTACAGGCCAAGAGACCCAGTACTTC. Translating it yields CSVATGQETQYF. Filled out from reference TRBV29-1 and TRBJ2-5, the complete variable domain reads SAVISQKPSRDICQRGTSLTIQCQVDSQVTMMFWYRQQPGQSLTLIATANQGSEATYESGFVIDKFPISRPNLTFSTLTVSNMSPEDSSIYLCSVATGQETQYFGPGTRLLVL.

The chain uses TRBV27 and TRBJ2-5, with D unresolved. This CDR3 has 13 amino acids. Trimming pared 8 bases from V and 1 base from J, leaving 11 bases between. Germline lookup yields CDR1 MNHEY and CDR2 SMNVEV (reference sequence). Here the CDR3 reads CASGNGFQETQYF. The CDR3 DNA reads TGTGCCAGCGGGAACGGGTTCCAAGAGACCCAGTACTTC.

The chain couples TRBV27 to TRBJ1-1; D possibly corresponds to TRBD1 (5 bases). Germline CDR1 is MNHEY and CDR2 is SMNVEV (reference sequence). There are 13 residues in the CDR3. V was cut by 6 bases and J by 4 bases, with 12 bases left in between. The CDR3 sequence: CASSWAGPTEAFF. CDR3 bases: TGTGCCAGCAGCTGGGCGGGGCCCACTGAAGCTTTCTTT.

This clonotype appeared a single time. The J gene is TRBJ2-6, the V gene TRBV7-3, with D perhaps TRBD1 (5 bases). Between the trimmed V and J ends, which lost 5 bases and 0 bases, there was a span of 17 bases. Germline CDR1 is SGHTA and CDR2 is FQGTGA. The CDR3 extends over 18 amino acids. The CDR3, as DNA: TGTGCCAGCAGCCCGTTGGGGCCCCAGCGCTCTGGGGCCAACGTCCTGACTTTC. Its translation is CASSPLGPQRSGANVLTF.

The chain is built from TRBV29-1 and TRBJ1-1; D unresolved. CDR3 length: 12 amino acids. Germline CDR1 reads SQVTM; CDR2 reads ANQGSEA. V lost 3 bases, J lost 2 bases, and 7 bases lay in between. Here the CDR3 DNA reads TGCAGCGTTGAGTCAGCCAACACTGAAGCTTTCTTT. It encodes CSVESANTEAFF. Supplemented by reference TRBV29-1 and TRBJ1-1, the full variable domain reads SAVISQKPSRDICQRGTSLTIQCQVDSQVTMMFWYRQQPGQSLTLIATANQGSEATYESGFVIDKFPISRPNLTFSTLTVSNMSPEDSSIYLCSVESANTEAFFGQGTRLTVV.

The genes are TRBV7-9 and TRBJ2-3, with no clear D. Between the trimmed V and J ends, which lost 3 bases and 6 bases, there was a span of 7 bases. The length of the CDR3 is 12 residues. Per germline, CDR1 SEHNR and CDR2 FQNEAQ (reference sequence). The CDR3 bases are TGTGCCAGCAGCTTGGTCCCTGATACGCAGTATTTT. This codes for CASSLVPDTQYF.

This chain links TRBV5-1 with TRBJ2-1; 7 bases align to TRBD1. The CDR3 loop spans 14 amino acids. Trimming cost V 4 bases and J 9 bases; bases outside gene matches: 10. The germline CDR1 and CDR2 sequences are SGHRS and YFSETQ. The chain's CDR3 is CASSPGQERGEQFF. In DNA form, the CDR3 reads TGCGCCAGCAGCCCCGGACAGGAGAGAGGTGAGCAGTTCTTC.

This sequence joins TRBV7-9 and TRBJ2-1; no reliable D call. Germline CDR1 and CDR2: SEHNR and FQNEAQ (reference sequence). The V end was cut by 3 bases, the J end by 0 bases, with 6 bases between. This CDR3 region has 14 residues. Here the CDR3 DNA reads TGTGCCAGCAGCTTCACCTACTCCTACAATGAGCAGTTCTTC. Protein product: CASSFTYSYNEQFF.

V is TRBV12-3 or TRBV12-4 and J is TRBJ2-5; D is perhaps TRBD2 (6 bases). V was clipped by 7 bases and J by 5 bases, with 14 bases between them. The CDR3 runs to 13 residues. The CDR3 loop is CASKKAGLETQYF. In DNA form, the CDR3 reads TGTGCCAGCAAAAAAGCGGGTTTGGAGACCCAGTACTTC.

The chain links TRBV20-1 to TRBJ2-6; D unresolved. The CDR3 totals 13 residues. Germline V gene sequence: CDR1 DFQATT, CDR2 SNEGSKA (reference sequence). V was shortened by 3 bases and J by 1 base, with 4 bases between the two germline ends. CDR3 sequence (DNA): TGCAGTGCTAGTCCATCTGGGGCCAACGTCCTGACTTTC. Translated: CSASPSGANVLTF.

V and J are TRBV20-1 and TRBJ2-7; 9 bases agree with TRBD1. The CDR3 runs 13 residues. Germline V gene lookup returns CDR1 DFQATT and CDR2 SNEGSKA (reference sequence). V was pared by 6 bases and J by 6 bases, with 9 bases of the junction left unmatched. CDR3 loop: CSAWDRVRAEQYV. The CDR3 DNA reads TGCAGTGCCTGGGACAGGGTACGTGCCGAGCAGTACGTC.

V and J are TRBV12-3 or TRBV12-4 and TRBJ2-3; 9 positions agree with TRBD2. The ends lost 7 bases at V and 3 bases at J; junction bases unmatched: 11. This CDR3 comprises 16 residues. CDR3 loop: CASTSVGTSITDTQYF. DNA for the CDR3: TGTGCCAGCACCTCGGTAGGGACTAGCATTACAGATACGCAGTATTTT.

The rearrangement joins TRBV12-5 to TRBJ1-1; no firm D call. Trimming stripped 5 bases from V and 0 bases from J, with 13 bases between. This CDR3 comprises 15 residues. Per the germline V gene, CDR1 is LGHNT and CDR2 is FRNRAP. CDR3 region: CASGGNPLMNTEAFF. The CDR3 DNA follows: TGTGCTAGTGGTGGTAATCCTCTAATGAACACTGAAGCTTTCTTT. The whole variable domain, remainder taken from reference TRBV12-5 and TRBJ1-1, is DARVTQTPRHKVTEMGQEVTMRCQPILGHNTVFWYRQTMMQGLELLAYFRNRAPLDDSGMPKDRFSAEMPDATLATLKIQPSEPRDSAVYFCASGGNPLMNTEAFFGQGTRLTVV.